The present entry profiles one T cell receptor beta chain with its context. Its antigen remains undetermined. Base-call qualities are not available, and no considerably larger clone is one nucleotide away. This sample was taken from a study of OX40 agonist ivuxolimab in advanced cancers. With regard to the full study: The costimulatory receptor OX40 (CD134) was targeted by ivuxolimab, a fully human IgG2 agonistic monoclonal antibody. Intravenous ivuxolimab was administered to patients every 2 weeks at six dose levels: 0.01, 0.1, 0.3, 1.5, 3 and 10 mg/kg. Of the approximately 54 dose-escalation patients, hepatocellular carcinoma was present in around 20, melanoma in around 15, renal cell carcinoma in 9 and head and neck cancer in 9. A male proportion of almost 85% and a mean age of around 60 years, ranging from 23 to 79, were recorded for the dose-escalation cohort. Prior anti-PD-1, anti-PD-L1 or anti-CTLA-4 therapy was permitted, and checkpoint inhibitors had been received by about 44% of dose-escalation patients. Three dose-escalation patients achieved partial responses, one with hepatocellular carcinoma and two with cutaneous melanoma. The purpose of peripheral TCRbeta sequencing was to test whether ivuxolimab changed TCR sequence diversity and led to clonal T-cell expansion. The paper reports the monotherapy dose-escalation portion (N ≈ 50 patients) of the phase I ivuxolimab trial. Broad study findings and their caveats: Low levels of normalized T-cell clonal expansion were also seen in some nonresponding patients. Clonal expansion of both CD4+ and CD8+ blood T cells was observed from baseline to week 6 at doses 0.1 to 3.0 mg/kg. After ivuxolimab, CD8+ T cells had more expanded clones than CD4+ T cells on average. The antigen specificity of the clonally expanded peripheral T cells was not determined. In the 0.1-3.0 mg/kg groups, partial responders had among the lowest normalized peripheral clonal expansion, particularly in CD8+ T cells.

Trimming costs V 1 base and J 0 bases, and their ends lie 7 bases apart. CDR1 and CDR2, looked up from the germline V gene (reference sequence), are SEHNR and FQNEAQ. The CDR3 contains 14 residues, cysteine and phenylalanine counted. Solely the CDR3 DNA is kept, with 42 bases framed from the first base. For sequencing of the TCRbeta CDR3 region, genomic DNA was extracted from the sorted cells. The immunoSEQ Assay was used to sequence the TCRbeta CDR3 regions. Held by TCRdb, this immuneACCESS table contains in-frame sequences only and omits some clones. Under half of the omission traces to an unresolved V gene where checked; the cause of the rest is unknown. The sample data list 65,000 to 90,000 clones, and 90% to 95% of these were observed just once. Roughly 7.5% of the sample is held by the ten biggest clonotypes. Patients with a history of autoimmune disease or receiving systemic immunosuppression were excluded from the trial. Peripheral blood for TCR sequencing was drawn from every dose cohort at baseline, at cycle 4 day 1 and at cycle 7 day 1. Samples came from an open-label, multicenter, first-in-human phase I dose-escalation trial of ivuxolimab. The trial enrolled adults with locally advanced or metastatic head and neck squamous cell, hepatocellular, melanoma or renal cell carcinoma. Before TCR sequencing, CD4+ T cells and CD8+ T cells from peripheral blood were sorted into separate populations.

The V and J segments used are TRBV7-9 and TRBJ2-7; a confident D gene designation cannot be given. The sequencing used CD4+ or CD8+ T cells sorted from blood, collected in a trial of the OX40 agonist ivuxolimab. This sequence was found in an adult with an advanced solid tumor such as melanoma, head and neck, liver or kidney cancer. The CDR3 reads as follows: CASSLVDGSYEQYF. DNA sequence: TGTGCCAGCAGCTTAGTCGACGGCTCCTACGAGCAGTACTTC.